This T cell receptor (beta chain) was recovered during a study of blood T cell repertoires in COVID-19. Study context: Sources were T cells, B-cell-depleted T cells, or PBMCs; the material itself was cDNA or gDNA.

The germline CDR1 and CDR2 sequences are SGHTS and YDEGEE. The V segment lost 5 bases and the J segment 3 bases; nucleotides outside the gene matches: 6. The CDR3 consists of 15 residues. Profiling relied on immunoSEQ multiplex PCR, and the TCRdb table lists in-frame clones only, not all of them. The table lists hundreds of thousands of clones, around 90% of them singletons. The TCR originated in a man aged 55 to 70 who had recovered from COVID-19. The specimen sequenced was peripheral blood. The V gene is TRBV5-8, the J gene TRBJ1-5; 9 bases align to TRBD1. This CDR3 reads CASSRTGADNQPQHF. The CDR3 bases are TGTGCCAGCAGTAGGACAGGGGCGGACAATCAGCCCCAGCATTTT. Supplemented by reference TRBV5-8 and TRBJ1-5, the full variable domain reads EAGVTQSPTHLIKTRGQQATLRCSPISGHTSVYWYQQALGLGLQFLLWYDEGEERNRGNFPPRFSGRQFPNYSSELNVNALELEDSALYLCASSRTGADNQPQHFGDGTRLSIL.